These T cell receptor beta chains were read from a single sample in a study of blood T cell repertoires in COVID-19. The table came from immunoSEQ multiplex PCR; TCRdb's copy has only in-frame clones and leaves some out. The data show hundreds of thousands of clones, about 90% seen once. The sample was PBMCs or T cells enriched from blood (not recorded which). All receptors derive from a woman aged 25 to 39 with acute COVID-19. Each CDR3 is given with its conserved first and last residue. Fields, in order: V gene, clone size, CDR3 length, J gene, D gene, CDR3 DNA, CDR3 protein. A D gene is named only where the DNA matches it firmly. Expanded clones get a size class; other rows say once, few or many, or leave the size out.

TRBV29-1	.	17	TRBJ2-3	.	TGCAGCGTTGAAGATTCTGGTGCCGGTGCTAGCACAGATACGCAGTATTTT	CSVEDSGAGASTDTQYF
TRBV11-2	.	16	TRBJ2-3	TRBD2	TGTGCCAGCAGCATCCGACTAGCGGGGATTACAGATACGCAGTATTTT	CASSIRLAGITDTQYF
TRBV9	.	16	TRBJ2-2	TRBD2	TGTGCCAGCAGCCCCCCCGGGGGGACGAGCACCGGGGAGCTGTTTTTT	CASSPPGGTSTGELFF
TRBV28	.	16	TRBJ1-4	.	TGTGCCAGCAGTTTTGCCGGGGGGCGGGCTAATGAAAAACTGTTTTTT	CASSFAGGRANEKLFF
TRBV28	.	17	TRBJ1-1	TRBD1	TGTGCCAGCAGTTCACCCACCCGACAGGGGGCGAACACTGAAGCTTTCTTT	CASSSPTRQGANTEAFF
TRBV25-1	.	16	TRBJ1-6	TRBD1	TGTGCCAGCAGTGAATATGGGGGACAGAATAATTCACCCCTCCACTTT	CASSEYGGQNNSPLHF
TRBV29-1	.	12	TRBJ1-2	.	TGCAGCGTCTTGACAGTACTCTATGGCTACACCTTC	CSVLTVLYGYTF
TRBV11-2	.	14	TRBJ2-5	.	TGTGCCAGCAGTCGCAGCGGCCGCCAAGAGACCCAGTACTTC	CASSRSGRQETQYF
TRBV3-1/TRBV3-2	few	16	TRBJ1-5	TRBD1	TGTGCCAGCAGCGCGACAGGGGGCTCTAGCAATCAGCCCCAGCATTTT	CASSATGGSSNQPQHF
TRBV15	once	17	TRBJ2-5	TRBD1	TGTGCCACCAGCAGAGATACGCCAGGGGGTGTCCAAGAGACCCAGTACTTC	CATSRDTPGGVQETQYF
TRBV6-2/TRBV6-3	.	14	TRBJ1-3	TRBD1	TGTGCCAGCAGTTGGGACAGGGCTGGAAACACCATATATTTT	CASSWDRAGNTIYF
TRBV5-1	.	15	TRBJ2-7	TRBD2	TGCGCCAGCAGCTCCAGCGGGGGATCTAGCTACGAGCAGTACTTC	CASSSSGGSSYEQYF
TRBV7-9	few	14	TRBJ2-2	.	TGTGCCAGCAGCTTAGACACGAACACCGGGGAGCTGTTTTTT	CASSLDTNTGELFF
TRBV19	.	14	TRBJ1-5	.	TGTGCCAGTAGTCCTTTCCGAACAGATCAGCCCCAGCATTTT	CASSPFRTDQPQHF
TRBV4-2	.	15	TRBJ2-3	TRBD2	TGTGCCAGCAGCCAAATTAGCGGGCCCACAGATACGCAGTATTTT	CASSQISGPTDTQYF
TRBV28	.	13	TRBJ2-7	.	TGTGCCAGCAGTCTACTTAGCAGTTACGAGCAGTACTTC	CASSLLSSYEQYF
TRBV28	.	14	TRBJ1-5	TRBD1	TGTGCCAGCAGTCTCCCGACAGGGAATCAGCCCCAGCATTTT	CASSLPTGNQPQHF
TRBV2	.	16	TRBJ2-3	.	TGTGCCAGCAGTGAAAGGAGGGTGAGCAACACAGATACGCAGTATTTT	CASSERRVSNTDTQYF
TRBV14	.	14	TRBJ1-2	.	TGTGCCAGCAGCCAAGATCAGTTAGGAGGTGGCTACACCTTC	CASSQDQLGGGYTF
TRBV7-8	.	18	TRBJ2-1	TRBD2	TGTGCCAGCAGCTTAGGGGGAGTCGGACTAGCGGCTTACAATGAGCAGTTCTTC	CASSLGGVGLAAYNEQFF
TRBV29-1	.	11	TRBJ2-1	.	TGCAGCCCAGTTGGTCACAATGAGCAGTTCTTC	CSPVGHNEQFF
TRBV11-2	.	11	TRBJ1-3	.	TGTGCCAGCCAGCGGGGAAACACCATATATTTT	CASQRGNTIYF
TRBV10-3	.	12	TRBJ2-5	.	TGTGCCATCAGGGGCGTGGAAGAGACCCAGTACTTC	CAIRGVEETQYF
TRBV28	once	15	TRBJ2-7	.	TGTGCCAGCAGTTCCCAGCGGACGCCTTCCTACGAGCAGTACTTC	CASSSQRTPSYEQYF
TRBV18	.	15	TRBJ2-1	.	TGTGCCAGCTCACCCAGCCTAGCGCTCAACAATGAGCAGTTCTTC	CASSPSLALNNEQFF
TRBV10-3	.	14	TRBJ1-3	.	TGTGCCATCAGCAAAGACAGCGCCGGAAACACCATATATTTT	CAISKDSAGNTIYF